Below, 27 T cell receptor beta chains from the same sample are listed, as sequenced in a study of TET2 disruption in CD19-targeted CAR T cells listed by TCRdb under 2018. The sample's treatment or condition label, in plain terms: autologous CTL019 cells: CD19 CAR with 4-1BB and CD3 zeta domains. No cognate antigen is known for these TCRs. The library was generated by the immunoSEQ multiplex PCR assay. The table was pulled from immuneACCESS by TCRdb, which kept in-frame rearrangements only. Such tables lose some clones; where checked, under half of the loss comes from unresolved V genes, and the rest has no known cause. The record for this sample contains 25,000 to 30,000 clones. The ten biggest clones cover 1.9% of the sample. Material: CD8- CAR+ T cells sorted from cultured blood T cells, obtained for CD19 CAR T cell therapy. Explained via the paper, the cell subset or site label denotes: CD8-negative CAR-positive T cells from the infusion product. The source is a man between 65 and 85 years old with chronic lymphocytic leukemia.

In the case of this clone: Read coverage stops 3 residues before the CDR3 terminus; the germline J gene supplies the remainder. The chain combines TRBV6-2 or TRBV6-3 with TRBJ2-7; 9 bases align to TRBD1. Looked up from germline, CDR1 is MNHEY and CDR2 is SVGEGT. The ends lost 4 bases at V and 2 bases at J; junction bases unmatched: 6. The CDR3 is 15 residues long. The CDR3 region is CASSSTGGSPYEQYF. The part of the CDR3 DNA that was read is TGTGCCAGCAGTTCGACAGGGGGTTCTCCCTACGAG.

A word on this clone: The sequence runs out 3 residues before the end of the CDR3; the remainder is reconstructed from the germline J gene. This chain uses TRBV19 with TRBJ2-2; possibly TRBD1 for D (6 bases). There are 15 residues in the CDR3. Trimming took off 10 bases at V and 0 bases at J, with 15 bases between the two ends. CDR1 and CDR2 from the germline V gene are LNHDA and SQIVND (reference sequence). The sequenced part of the CDR3 DNA is TGTGCCAAAAGATCCGGGACAACGAACACCGGGGAG. This translates into CAKRSGTTNTGE. The whole CDR3 sequence reads CAKRSGTTNTGELFF.

Comments on this clone: The CDR3 end is not reached by the read, which stops 3 residues before it; the germline J gene fills it in. The rearrangement uses TRBV19 and TRBJ2-4; D might be TRBD1 (5 bases). From germline, CDR1 is LNHDA and CDR2 SQIVND (reference sequence). CDR3 length: 15 amino acids. CDR3 bases read: TGTGCCAGTAGAATGGACATGGGTAGGAGTCAGCCT. Amino acid sequence: CASRMDMGRSQP. In full, the CDR3 is CASRMDMGRSQPQYF.

CDR3 loop: CASSLGAGASGDTQYF. The sequenced part of the CDR3 DNA is TGCGCCAGCAGCTTGGGAGCGGGAGCGAGTGGAGATACG. The chain employs TRBV5-1 and TRBJ2-3, with 8 bases lining up with TRBD2. The CDR3 is cut off 3 residues early in the read; its end comes from the germline J gene. Germline CDR1 is SGHRS and CDR2 is YFSETQ. V lost 0 bases, J lost 5 bases, and 8 bases stayed unmatched. CDR3 length: 16 amino acids.

To note about this clone: The CDR3 end is not reached by the read, which stops 3 residues before it; the germline J gene fills it in. The rearrangement links TRBV19 to TRBJ2-4; weak D call: TRBD2 (6 bases). CDR1 LNHDA and CDR2 SQIVND come from the germline V gene (reference sequence). This CDR3 comprises 14 residues. The sequenced CDR3 bases are TGTGCCAGCACAGTAGGTGTTGCGGGGAGCGGT. Encoded protein: CASTVGVAGSG. Given in full, the CDR3 is CASTVGVAGSGQYF.

CDR3 DNA, as far as it was read: TGCAGTGCTAGAGATCACCAGGGGGGAGAGACT. It yields the protein CSARDHQGGET. The CDR3 in full is CSARDHQGGETQYF. The rearrangement links TRBV20-1 to TRBJ2-4; maybe TRBD1 (7 bases). The CDR3 end falls 3 residues outside the read, so it is completed with the germline J gene. CDR3 length: 14 amino acids. Germline CDR1 reads DFQATT; CDR2 reads SNEGSKA (reference sequence).

Worth noting for this clone: The CDR3 end is not reached by the read, which stops 3 residues before it; the germline J gene fills it in. The chain has TRBV12-5 and TRBJ1-5, with 8 bases identical to TRBD1. CDR3 length: 14 amino acids. The J segment lost 3 bases and the V segment lost 6 bases, leaving 4 bases of the junction unmatched. CDR1 and CDR2 (germline): LGHNT, FRNRAP. The sequenced part of the CDR3 DNA is TGTGCTAGTGGCCTGGGACAGGTCAATCAGCCC. Translated: CASGLGQVNQP. The whole CDR3 sequence is CASGLGQVNQPQHF.

With regard to this clone: The junction departs from germline at one end; a sequencing error may be responsible. The read ends 3 residues before the CDR3 terminus; that terminus is restored from the germline J gene. The chain has TRBV20-1 and TRBJ2-7, with 8 positions matching TRBD1. There are 16 residues in the CDR3. Germline CDR1 and CDR2: DFQATT and SNEGSKA (reference sequence). The CDR3 DNA, read in part, is TGCAGTGCTAGAGAGGCACGGGCAGGGGGCTCCTTCGAG. It is translated as CSAREARAGGSFE. The full CDR3 protein reads CSAREARAGGSFEQYF.

In the case of this clone: With the read ending 3 residues before the CDR3 end, the germline J gene is used to fill in that end. This chain connects TRBV5-3 to TRBJ2-2; a weak D match, TRBD2 (6 bases). TRBV5-3 is filed as an ORF, its function uncertain. Trimming cost V 3 bases and J 4 bases, with 19 bases left between them. The CDR3 covers 17 residues. CDR3 amino acids: CARSWRCRGYTTGELFF. CDR3 bases read: TGTGCCAGAAGCTGGAGATGCCGGGGGTACACCACCGGGGAG.

Concerning this clone: The CDR3 is cut off 3 residues early in the read; its end comes from the germline J gene. V gene TRBV5-1 combines with J gene TRBJ2-5; 12 bases are shared with TRBD2. Germline V gene data show CDR1 as SGHRS and CDR2 as YFSETQ. J was trimmed by 5 bases and V by 4 bases; bases with no gene match: 3. This CDR3 has 14 amino acids. CDR3 DNA (partial): TGCGCCAGCAGCGGCGGGACTAGCGGGGAGACC. As protein: CASSGGTSGET. The full CDR3 protein reads CASSGGTSGETQYF.

Remarks on this clone: The read gets to within 3 residues of the CDR3 end, and the germline J gene fills in the rest. The chain uses TRBV2 and TRBJ1-4; D call uncertain. CDR1 and CDR2 from the germline V gene are SNHLY and FYNNEI. The CDR3 extends over 12 amino acids. Trimming shortened V by 7 bases and J by 5 bases, and 8 bases separated the two germline ends. Incomplete CDR3 DNA: TGTGCCAGCACTAGGCGGAATGAAAAA. This codes for CASTRRNEK. The complete CDR3 protein is CASTRRNEKLFF.

Remarks on this clone: The read comes to an end 3 residues before the CDR3 does, leaving the germline J gene to fill in the end. V usage is TRBV7-3 and J usage is TRBJ2-2; D is undetermined. V was shortened by 1 base and J by 1 base, with 10 bases between the two germline ends. The CDR3 runs to 16 residues. CDR1 and CDR2 (germline): SGHTA, FQGTGA. This CDR3 is CASSLNQVGNTGELFF. The CDR3 bases that were read are TGTGCCAGCAGCTTAAATCAGGTCGGGAACACCGGGGAG.

Points on this clone: The CDR3 extends 3 residues past the end of the read, so its final part is completed from the germline J gene. The rearrangement joins TRBV5-1 to TRBJ2-4; perhaps TRBD2 as D (5 bases). This CDR3 contains 15 residues. Germline assignment: CDR1 SGHRS and CDR2 YFSETQ. This CDR3 reads CASSSGSGRSQPQYF. The CDR3 DNA, read in part, is TGCGCCAGCAGCTCGGGGAGCGGCAGAAGTCAGCCT.

Incomplete CDR3 DNA: TGCAGTGCTAGAGAAAAGCTCCCCACAGATACC. Its protein product is CSAREKLPTDT. The full CDR3 reads CSAREKLPTDTYTF. The chain recombines TRBV20-1 with TRBJ1-2; D unclear. The read stops 3 residues short of the end of the CDR3; the missing end is completed from the germline J gene. Per the germline V gene, CDR1 is DFQATT and CDR2 is SNEGSKA (reference sequence). CDR3 length equals 14 residues.

In the case of this clone: Read coverage stops 3 residues before the CDR3 terminus; the germline J gene supplies the remainder. The J gene is TRBJ2-3, the V gene TRBV5-1; 8 bases align to TRBD2. The trim removed 0 bases at V and 4 bases at J, leaving 10 bases unmatched. Germline V gene data show CDR1 as SGHRS and CDR2 as YFSETQ. The CDR3 covers 17 residues. Incomplete CDR3 DNA: TGCGCCAGCAGCTTGGAGGTAGCGGGGACGTCCCCAGATACG. Amino acids: CASSLEVAGTSPDT. The whole CDR3 protein reads CASSLEVAGTSPDTQYF.

With regard to this clone: The read ends 3 residues before the CDR3 terminus; that terminus is restored from the germline J gene. The chain is built from TRBV12-3 or TRBV12-4 and TRBJ1-5, with TRBD1 as a possible D gene (5 bases). The CDR3 has 13 amino acids. V was trimmed by 3 bases and J by 7 bases, leaving 10 bases between them. Here the CDR3 reads CASSFGAGQPQHF. CDR3 DNA, as far as it was read: TGTGCCAGCAGTTTTGGGGCTGGCCAGCCC.

A word on this clone: The read finishes 3 residues shy of the CDR3 end, and the germline J gene is used to complete it. This chain links TRBV19 with TRBJ1-2; the D is unclear. Germline V CDR1 and CDR2: LNHDA, SQIVND (reference sequence). The CDR3 contains 13 residues. CDR3 sequence reads: CASSGQITDTYTF. The CDR3 bases that were read are TGTGCCAGTAGTGGGCAGATCACAGATACC.

Notes on this clone: The CDR3 end falls 3 residues outside the read, so it is completed with the germline J gene. The chain employs TRBV12-5 and TRBJ2-5; 10 bases fit TRBD1. The CDR3 spans 15 residues. V shed 6 bases, J shed 5 bases, and the junction held 9 bases outside the gene matches. Per germline, CDR1 LGHNT and CDR2 FRNRAP. CDR3: CASGPGTGVLETQYF. Incomplete CDR3 DNA: TGTGCTAGTGGCCCCGGGACAGGGGTGTTGGAGACC.

On this clone: The missing CDR3 end, 3 residues past where the read stops, is filled in from the germline J gene. The chain joins TRBV2 to TRBJ1-4; the D gene is possibly TRBD1 (6 bases). Per germline, CDR1 SNHLY and CDR2 FYNNEI. V was shortened by 8 bases and J by 7 bases, with 17 bases between the two germline ends. This CDR3 contains 14 residues. The DNA read from the CDR3 is TGTGCCAGCCGGGGGGCGGTATACGGTGAAAAA. It yields the protein CASRGAVYGEK. The complete CDR3 sequence is CASRGAVYGEKLFF. Full variable domain (outside the CDR3, taken from reference TRBV2 and TRBJ1-4): EPEVTQTPSHQVTQMGQEVILRCVPISNHLYFYWYRQILGQKVEFLVSFYNNEISEKSEIFDDQFSVERPDGSNFTLKIRSTKLEDSAMYFCASRGAVYGEKLFFGSGTQLSVL.

Points on this clone: The read ends 3 residues early relative to the CDR3; the germline J gene fills the gap. The V gene is TRBV5-8, the J gene TRBJ2-7; 9 bases line up with TRBD1. CDR3 length equals 14 residues. V was clipped by 4 bases and J by 3 bases; unmatched bases: 5. Germline V gene data show CDR1 as SGHTS and CDR2 as YDEGEE. CDR3 DNA (partial): TGTGCCAGCAGCGGGAGGACAGGGGTCTACGAG. It yields the protein CASSGRTGVYE. The whole CDR3 protein is CASSGRTGVYEQYF.

With respect to this clone: The read terminates 3 residues ahead of where the CDR3 ends, so the germline J gene completes it. The genes are TRBV7-3 and TRBJ1-2; weak D call: TRBD1 (5 bases). The CDR3 has 15 residues. The germline gives CDR1 SGHTA, CDR2 FQGTGA. The CDR3 loop is CASSTTSGGSYDYTF. The CDR3 DNA, read in part, is TGTGCCAGCAGCACCACTAGCGGGGGATCGTACGAC.

Of note for this clone: From the germline J gene comes the end of the CDR3, since the read stops 3 residues before it. Other DNA sequences within the sample encode an identical CDR3. The gene calls are TRBV9 and TRBJ1-3, with 7 positions matching TRBD1. The length of the CDR3 is 16 residues. The germline V gene has CDR1 SGDLS and CDR2 YYNGEE. Trimming removed 0 bases from V and 0 bases from J; junction bases left unmatched: 3. The part of the CDR3 DNA that was read is TGTGCCAGCAGCGTAGGGGGACAGCCCTCTGGAAACACC. Amino acid sequence: CASSVGGQPSGNT. In full, the CDR3 is CASSVGGQPSGNTIYF.

The CDR3 sequence: CASSGDSKVDTQYF. Incomplete CDR3 DNA: TGTGCCAGCAGTGGGGACTCTAAAGTGGATACG. The rearrangement links TRBV2 to TRBJ2-3, with TRBD2 as a possible D gene (6 bases). The read terminates 3 residues before the CDR3 end, so the remaining end is supplied by the germline J gene. The CDR3 runs 14 residues. The V gene's germline CDR1 is SNHLY and CDR2 FYNNEI. The V gene lost 4 bases and the J gene lost 6 bases, with 14 bases spanning the gap. Based on the CDR3 plus reference TRBV2 and TRBJ2-3, the full variable domain is EPEVTQTPSHQVTQMGQEVILRCVPISNHLYFYWYRQILGQKVEFLVSFYNNEISEKSEIFDDQFSVERPDGSNFTLKIRSTKLEDSAMYFCASSGDSKVDTQYFGPGTRLTVL.

Its frequency marks this clone as medium-sized. The CDR3 end is not reached by the read, which stops 3 residues before it; the germline J gene fills it in. Other DNA sequences within the sample encode an identical CDR3. The chain recombines TRBV7-3 with TRBJ2-3; 8 nucleotides match TRBD2. Germline lookup yields CDR1 SGHTA and CDR2 FQGTGA. Germline trimming cut 2 bases from V and 1 base from J; bases unmatched to any gene: 2. The CDR3 spans 15 residues. The CDR3 sequence is CASSLERGRTDTQYF. CDR3 bases read: TGTGCCAGCAGCTTAGAGCGGGGGCGCACAGATACG.

Of note for this clone: The read is 3 residues too short to cover the CDR3 end, so that end is filled in from the germline J gene. This specimen includes other DNA sequences encoding the same CDR3. The V call is TRBV28, the J call TRBJ1-2; 9 nucleotides agree with TRBD1. The CDR3 sequence is 13 residues long. J was trimmed by 4 bases and V by 6 bases; bases with no gene match: 3. CDR1 is MDHEN, CDR2 SYDVKM, per germline. The CDR3 sequence is CASRTGGGYGYTF. CDR3 DNA (partial): TGTGCCAGCAGGACAGGGGGGGGCTATGGC.

About this clone: A read error may produce the germline difference seen at one junction end. The CDR3 end is not reached by the read, which stops 3 residues before it; the germline J gene fills it in. This rearrangement joins TRBV5-1 to TRBJ2-4; TRBD1 agrees at 9 bases. Germline V gene lookup returns CDR1 SGHRS and CDR2 YFSETQ. This CDR3 comprises 16 residues. The CDR3 DNA, read in part, is TGCGCCAGCAGTTTGGGACAGGGAACCTCTTCCTATGGT. Translated, it gives CASSLGQGTSSYG. The entire CDR3 sequence reads CASSLGQGTSSYGQYF.

CDR3 loop: CASSLGGLAGAFDTQYF. The part of the CDR3 DNA that was read is TGCGCCAGCAGCTTGGGAGGACTAGCGGGGGCCTTTGATACG. V and J are TRBV5-1 and TRBJ2-3, with 13 bases fitting TRBD2. The sequence runs out 3 residues before the end of the CDR3; the remainder is reconstructed from the germline J gene. Germline V gene lookup returns CDR1 SGHRS and CDR2 YFSETQ. This CDR3 has 17 amino acids. V lost 0 bases, J lost 6 bases, and 7 bases stayed unmatched.